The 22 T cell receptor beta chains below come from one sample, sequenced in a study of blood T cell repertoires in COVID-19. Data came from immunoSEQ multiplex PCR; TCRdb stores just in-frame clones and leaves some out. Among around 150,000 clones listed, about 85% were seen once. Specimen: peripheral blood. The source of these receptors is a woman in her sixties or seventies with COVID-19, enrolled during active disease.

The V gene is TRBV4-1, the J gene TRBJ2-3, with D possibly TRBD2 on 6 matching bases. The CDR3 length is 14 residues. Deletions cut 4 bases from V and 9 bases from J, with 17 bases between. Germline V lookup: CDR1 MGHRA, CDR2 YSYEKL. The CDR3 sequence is CASSPGGQGETQYF. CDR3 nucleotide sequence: TGCGCCAGCAGCCCTGGAGGGCAGGGAGAGACGCAGTATTTT.

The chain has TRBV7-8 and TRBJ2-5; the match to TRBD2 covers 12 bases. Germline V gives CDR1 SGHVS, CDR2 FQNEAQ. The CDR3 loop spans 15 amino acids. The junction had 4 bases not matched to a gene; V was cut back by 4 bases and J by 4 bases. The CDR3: CASSSTSGGRETQYF. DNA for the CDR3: TGTGCCAGCAGCTCGACTAGCGGGGGACGAGAGACCCAGTACTTC.

The CDR3 DNA is TGTGCCAGCAGTGAATATAGAGCTCCTAGCGAGCAGTACTTC. Translation: CASSEYRAPSEQYF. The chain recombines TRBV2 with TRBJ2-7; no clear D gene. The CDR3 totals 14 residues. Looked up from germline, CDR1 is SNHLY and CDR2 is FYNNEI. V was pared by 2 bases and J by 6 bases, with 14 bases between.

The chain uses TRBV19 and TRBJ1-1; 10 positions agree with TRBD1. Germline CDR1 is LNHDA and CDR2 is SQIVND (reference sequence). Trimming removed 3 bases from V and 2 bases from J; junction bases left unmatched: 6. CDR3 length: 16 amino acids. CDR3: CASSIGRDRGNTEAFF. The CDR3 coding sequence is TGTGCCAGTAGTATCGGGCGGGACAGGGGTAACACTGAAGCTTTCTTT.

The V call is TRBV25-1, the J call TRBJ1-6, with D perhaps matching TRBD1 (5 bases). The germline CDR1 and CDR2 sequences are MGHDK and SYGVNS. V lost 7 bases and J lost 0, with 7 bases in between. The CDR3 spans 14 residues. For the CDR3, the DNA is TGTGCCAGCATGGGGGGCTCCTATAATTCACCCCTCCACTTT. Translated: CASMGGSYNSPLHF.

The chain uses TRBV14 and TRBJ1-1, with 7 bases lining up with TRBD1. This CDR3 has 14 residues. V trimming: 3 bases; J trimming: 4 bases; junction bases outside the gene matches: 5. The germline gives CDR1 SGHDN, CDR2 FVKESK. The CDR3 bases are TGTGCCAGCAGCCACAGACAGGGTACCACTGAAGCTTTCTTT. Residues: CASSHRQGTTEAFF. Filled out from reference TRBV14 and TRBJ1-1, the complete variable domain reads EAGVTQFPSHSVIEKGQTVTLRCDPISGHDNLYWYRRVMGKEIKFLLHFVKESKQDESGMPNNRFLAERTGGTYSTLKVQPAELEDSGVYFCASSHRQGTTEAFFGQGTRLTVV.

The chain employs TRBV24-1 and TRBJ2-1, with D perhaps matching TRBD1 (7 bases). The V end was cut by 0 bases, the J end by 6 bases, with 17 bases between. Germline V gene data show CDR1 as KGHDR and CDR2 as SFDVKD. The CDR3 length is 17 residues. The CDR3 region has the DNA TGTGCCACCAGTGATTTGCAACCGACAGGGAGGTTCAATGAGCAGTTCTTC. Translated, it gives CATSDLQPTGRFNEQFF.

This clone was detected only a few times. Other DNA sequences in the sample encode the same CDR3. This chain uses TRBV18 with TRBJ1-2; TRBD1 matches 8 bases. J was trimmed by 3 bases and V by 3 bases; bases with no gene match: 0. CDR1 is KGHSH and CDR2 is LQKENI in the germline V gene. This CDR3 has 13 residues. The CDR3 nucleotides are TGTGCCAGCTCACCGGACAGGGACTATGGCTACACCTTC. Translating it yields CASSPDRDYGYTF.

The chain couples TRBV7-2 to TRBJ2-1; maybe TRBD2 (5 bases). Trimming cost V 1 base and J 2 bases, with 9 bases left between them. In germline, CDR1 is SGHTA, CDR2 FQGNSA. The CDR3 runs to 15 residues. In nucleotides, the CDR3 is TGTGCCAGCAGCTTAGTTCCCGGGGCCTACAATGAGCAGTTCTTC. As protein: CASSLVPGAYNEQFF.

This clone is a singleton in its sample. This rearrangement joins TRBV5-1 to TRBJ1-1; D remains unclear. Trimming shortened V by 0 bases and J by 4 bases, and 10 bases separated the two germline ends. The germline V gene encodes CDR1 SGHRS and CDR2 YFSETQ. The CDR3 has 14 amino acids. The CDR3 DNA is TGCGCCAGCAGCTTGGAGGCGGGGTCCACTGAAGCTTTCTTT. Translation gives CASSLEAGSTEAFF.

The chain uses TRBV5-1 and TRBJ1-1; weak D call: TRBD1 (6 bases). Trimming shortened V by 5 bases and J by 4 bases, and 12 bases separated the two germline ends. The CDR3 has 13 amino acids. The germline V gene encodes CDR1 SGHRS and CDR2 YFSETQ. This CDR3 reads CASRSSGATEAFF. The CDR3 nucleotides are TGCGCCAGCAGATCCTCAGGGGCCACTGAAGCTTTCTTT. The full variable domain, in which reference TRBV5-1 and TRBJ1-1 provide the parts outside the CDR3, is KAGVTQTPRYLIKTRGQQVTLSCSPISGHRSVSWYQQTPGQGLQFLFEYFSETQRNKGNFPGRFSGRQFSNSRSEMNVSTLELGDSALYLCASRSSGATEAFFGQGTRLTVV.

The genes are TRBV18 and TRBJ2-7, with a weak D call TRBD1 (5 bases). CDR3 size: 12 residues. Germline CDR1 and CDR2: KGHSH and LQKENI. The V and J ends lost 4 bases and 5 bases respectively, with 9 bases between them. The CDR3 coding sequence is TGTGCCAGCTCACTGCAGGGTAACGAGCAGTACTTC. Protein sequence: CASSLQGNEQYF.

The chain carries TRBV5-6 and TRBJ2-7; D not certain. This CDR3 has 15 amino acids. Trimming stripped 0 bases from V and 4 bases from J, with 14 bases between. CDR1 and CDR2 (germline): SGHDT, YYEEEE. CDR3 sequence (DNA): TGTGCCAGCAGCTTGGTATGGGCCGCCGAATACGAGCAGTACTTC. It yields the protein CASSLVWAAEYEQYF.

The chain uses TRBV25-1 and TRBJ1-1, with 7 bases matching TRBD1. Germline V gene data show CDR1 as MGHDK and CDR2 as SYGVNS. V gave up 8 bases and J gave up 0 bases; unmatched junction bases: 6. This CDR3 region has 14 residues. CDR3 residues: CASGRGLMNTEAFF. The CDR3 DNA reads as TGTGCCAGCGGCAGGGGGTTAATGAACACTGAAGCTTTCTTT.

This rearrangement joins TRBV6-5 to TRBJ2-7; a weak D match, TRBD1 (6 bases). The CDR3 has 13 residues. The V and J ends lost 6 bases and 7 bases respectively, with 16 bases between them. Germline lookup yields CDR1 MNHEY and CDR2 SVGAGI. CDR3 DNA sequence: TGTGCCAGCAGGGGGGCTAATTCCGAGGAGCAGTACGTC. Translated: CASRGANSEEQYV.

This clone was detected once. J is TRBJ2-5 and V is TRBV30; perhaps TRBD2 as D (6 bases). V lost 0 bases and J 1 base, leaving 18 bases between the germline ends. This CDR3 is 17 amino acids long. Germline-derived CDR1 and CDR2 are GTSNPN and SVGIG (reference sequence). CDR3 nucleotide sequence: TGTGCCTGGAGTGTGGGGAAGGGACTGGCCCTCCAAGAGACCCAGTACTTC. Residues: CAWSVGKGLALQETQYF.

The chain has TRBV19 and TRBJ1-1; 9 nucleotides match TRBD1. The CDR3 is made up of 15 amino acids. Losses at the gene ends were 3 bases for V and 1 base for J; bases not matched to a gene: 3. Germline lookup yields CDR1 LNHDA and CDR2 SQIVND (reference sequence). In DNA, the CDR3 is TGTGCCAGTAGTATCCCGGGACAGGGGAACACTGAAGCTTTCTTT. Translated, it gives CASSIPGQGNTEAFF.

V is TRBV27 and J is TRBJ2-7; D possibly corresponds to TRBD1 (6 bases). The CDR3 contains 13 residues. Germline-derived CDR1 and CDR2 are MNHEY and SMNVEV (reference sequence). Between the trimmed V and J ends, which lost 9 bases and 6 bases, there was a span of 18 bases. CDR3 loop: CARKTGPLGEQYF. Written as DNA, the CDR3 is TGTGCCAGGAAGACAGGCCCCCTAGGCGAGCAGTACTTC.

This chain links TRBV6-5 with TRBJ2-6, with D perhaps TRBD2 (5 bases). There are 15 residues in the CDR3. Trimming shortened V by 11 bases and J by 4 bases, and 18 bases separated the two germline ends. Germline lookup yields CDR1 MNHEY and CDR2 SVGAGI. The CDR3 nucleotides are TGTGCCGTAAAGGACTCTACTCAAGGGGCCAACGTCCTGACTTTC. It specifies CAVKDSTQGANVLTF.

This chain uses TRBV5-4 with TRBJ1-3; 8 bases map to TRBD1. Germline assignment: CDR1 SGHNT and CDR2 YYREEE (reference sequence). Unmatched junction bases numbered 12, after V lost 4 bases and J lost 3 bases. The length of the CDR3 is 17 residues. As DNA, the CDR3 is TGTGCCAGCAGCCAGGGGGCAGGGGCTCAGGTTGGAAACACCATATATTTT. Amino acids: CASSQGAGAQVGNTIYF.

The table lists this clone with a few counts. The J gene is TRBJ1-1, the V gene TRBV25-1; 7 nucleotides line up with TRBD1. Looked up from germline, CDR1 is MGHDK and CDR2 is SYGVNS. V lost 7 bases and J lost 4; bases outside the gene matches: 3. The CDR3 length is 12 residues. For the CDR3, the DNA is TGTGCCAGCACGACAGGGTTCACTGAAGCTTTCTTT. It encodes CASTTGFTEAFF.

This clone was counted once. The CDR3: CASSDYPFGGYTF. The CDR3 DNA reads TGCGCCAGCAGTGACTATCCCTTCGGGGGCTACACCTTC. The chain is built from TRBV10-2 and TRBJ1-2; D call uncertain. Germline CDR1 is WSHSY and CDR2 is SAAADI. V was trimmed by 3 bases and J by 8 bases, leaving 13 bases between them. The CDR3 runs to 13 residues.